Listed below are T cell receptor beta chains from one sample, sequenced in a study of T cell responses to AZD1222 COVID-19 vaccine. Sequencing used immunoSEQ multiplex PCR; TCRdb keeps in-frame clones, though not all of them. Of approximately 190,000 clones listed, approximately 91% were seen once; the top ten hold 0.99%. Sequencing used peripheral blood, obtained on day 0 of AZD1222 vaccination. The receptors here all came from an adult in good health. Both conserved end residues are part of each CDR3. Each record gives: CDR3 protein, V gene.

CACPPRWRQGGNKWEKLFF | TRBV2
CASSGGLHYNEQFF | TRBV10-2
CASSVASGTDTQYF | TRBV9
CASSLSIRGTGELFF | TRBV7-9
CASSLRTGGSTDTQYF | TRBV5-1
CASSYLSEGQFNSPLHF | TRBV6-7
CASSSAGQGSEQYF | TRBV27
CASRYRGLDTQYF | TRBV5-6
CASSPPGTRETQYF | TRBV18
CASSQAPSTDTQYF | TRBV6-5
CASSPGTGNDYEQYF | TRBV4-1
CASSLGYEQYF | TRBV27
CASTSGTRQRYGYTF | TRBV6-5
CASSLRGQLGAFF | TRBV7-2
CASSQKTGENYGYTF | TRBV4-1
CASSLGAAGERRAQYF | TRBV7-2
CASSPRQGVAGANVLTF | TRBV3-1/TRBV3-2
CASSRWDNSYEQYF | TRBV5-4
CASSMGPYGYTF | TRBV19
CASSQDPGQSYYGYTF | TRBV3-1/TRBV3-2
CASSSGFQRSYEQYF | TRBV28
CASSFPPGYEQYF | TRBV28
CASRGSGVTGELFF | TRBV6-6
CASSETGYNEQFF | TRBV9
CASSDKLRTAINSPLHF | TRBV6-1
CASSQEPNQPQHF | TRBV19
CASSSSALRADTQYF | TRBV7-9
CATSPPGQTYGYTF | TRBV15
CASSPGLAGEPGELFF | TRBV4-1
CASSAPRGGVSYEQYF | TRBV4-2
CASSWSRGSPLHF | TRBV27
CASKNLDRRRTQPQHF | TRBV28
CASSGQLAGASKSYEQYF | TRBV6-1
CASTAGLAGPYEQYF | TRBV28
CASRGGEDEQFF | TRBV6-5
CASMRSNYGYTF | TRBV28
CATSGGRQGDNNYGYTF | TRBV24-1
CASSLDKDYRNTDTQYF | TRBV7-8
CASSLGSARGDTEAFF | TRBV7-8
CATSGGSYEQYF | TRBV10-3
CATQTGTQPQHF | TRBV12-3/TRBV12-4
CASSSGLRSAYEQYF | TRBV7-9
CASSGRPGLAGGEQFF | TRBV6-1
CASSEWDRGGMETQYF | TRBV2
CASSLTRLQLVGLDTQYF | TRBV7-3
CASSLAPSVPEQFF | TRBV11-2
CASSYGQGGTEAFF | TRBV6-5
CASSQNRDQPQHF | TRBV5-1
CASSTESYNEQFF | TRBV19